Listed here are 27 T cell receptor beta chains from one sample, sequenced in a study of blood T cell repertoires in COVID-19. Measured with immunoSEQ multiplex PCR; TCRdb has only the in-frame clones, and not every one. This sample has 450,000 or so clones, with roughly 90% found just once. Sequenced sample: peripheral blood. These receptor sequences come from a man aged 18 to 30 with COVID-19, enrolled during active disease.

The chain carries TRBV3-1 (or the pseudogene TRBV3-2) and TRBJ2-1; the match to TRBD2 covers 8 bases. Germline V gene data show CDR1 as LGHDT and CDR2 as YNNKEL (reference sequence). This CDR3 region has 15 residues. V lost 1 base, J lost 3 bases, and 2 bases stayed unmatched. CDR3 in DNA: TGTGCCAGCAGCCAAGGGACTAGCCACTACAATGAGCAGTTCTTC. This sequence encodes CASSQGTSHYNEQFF.

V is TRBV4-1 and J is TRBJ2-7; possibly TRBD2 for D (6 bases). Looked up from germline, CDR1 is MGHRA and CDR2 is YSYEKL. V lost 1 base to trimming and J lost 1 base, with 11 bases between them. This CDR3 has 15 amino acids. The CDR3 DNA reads TGCGCCAGCAGCCAAGTGTCGGGAGAGTCCTACGAGCAGTACTTC. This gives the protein CASSQVSGESYEQYF.

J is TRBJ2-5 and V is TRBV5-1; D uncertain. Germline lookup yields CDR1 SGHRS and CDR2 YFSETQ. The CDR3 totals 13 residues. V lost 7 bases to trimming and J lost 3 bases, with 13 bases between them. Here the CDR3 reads CASSVRSEETQYF. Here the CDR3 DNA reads TGCGCCAGCTCCGTACGGAGCGAAGAGACCCAGTACTTC. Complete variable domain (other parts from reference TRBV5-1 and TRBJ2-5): KAGVTQTPRYLIKTRGQQVTLSCSPISGHRSVSWYQQTPGQGLQFLFEYFSETQRNKGNFPGRFSGRQFSNSRSEMNVSTLELGDSALYLCASSVRSEETQYFGPGTRLLVL.

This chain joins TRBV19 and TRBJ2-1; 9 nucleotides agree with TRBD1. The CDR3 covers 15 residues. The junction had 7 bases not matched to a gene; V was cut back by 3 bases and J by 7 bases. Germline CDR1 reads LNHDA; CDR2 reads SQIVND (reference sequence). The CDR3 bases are TGTGCCAGTAGTATGACAGGGGGTGGTTTTAATGAGCAGTTCTTC. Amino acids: CASSMTGGGFNEQFF.

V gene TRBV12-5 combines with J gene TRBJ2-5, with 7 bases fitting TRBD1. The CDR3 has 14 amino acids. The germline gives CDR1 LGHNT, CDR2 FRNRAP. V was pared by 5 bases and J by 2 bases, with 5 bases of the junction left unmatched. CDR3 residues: CASGLTGQQETQYF. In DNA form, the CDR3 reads TGTGCTAGTGGTCTTACGGGACAGCAAGAGACCCAGTACTTC.

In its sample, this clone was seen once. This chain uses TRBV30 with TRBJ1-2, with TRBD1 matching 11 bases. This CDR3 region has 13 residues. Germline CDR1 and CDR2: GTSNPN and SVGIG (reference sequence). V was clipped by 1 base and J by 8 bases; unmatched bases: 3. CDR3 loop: CAWSADRGHGYTF. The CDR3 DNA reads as TGTGCCTGGAGTGCGGACAGGGGGCACGGCTACACCTTC.

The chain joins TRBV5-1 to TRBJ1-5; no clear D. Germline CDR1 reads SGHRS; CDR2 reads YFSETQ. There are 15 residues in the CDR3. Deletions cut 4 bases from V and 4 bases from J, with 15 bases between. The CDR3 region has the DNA TGCGCCAGCAGCCTTTCCGGGAGTGGTAATCAGCCCCAGCATTTT. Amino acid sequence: CASSLSGSGNQPQHF.

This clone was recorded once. CDR3 in amino acids: CASSLQGPYEQYF. The CDR3 DNA follows: TGTGCCAGCAGCTTACAGGGGCCCTACGAGCAGTACTTC. J is TRBJ2-7 and V is TRBV11-3; D may be TRBD1 (6 bases). The CDR3 loop spans 13 amino acids. The germline V and J ends were trimmed by 2 bases and 2 bases, with 7 bases remaining between them. CDR1 and CDR2 (germline): SGHNT, YENEEA.

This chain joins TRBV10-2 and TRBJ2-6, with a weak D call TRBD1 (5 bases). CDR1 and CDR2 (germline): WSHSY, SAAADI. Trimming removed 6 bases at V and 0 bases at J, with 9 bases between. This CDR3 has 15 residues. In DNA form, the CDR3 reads TGCGCCAGCAGCAGGACAACCTCTGGGGCCAACGTCCTGACTTTC. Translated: CASSRTTSGANVLTF.

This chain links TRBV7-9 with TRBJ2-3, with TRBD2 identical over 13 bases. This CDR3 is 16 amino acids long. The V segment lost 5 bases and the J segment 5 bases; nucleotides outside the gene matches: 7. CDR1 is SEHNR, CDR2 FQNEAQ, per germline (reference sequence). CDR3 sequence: CASSTTSGGAGDTQYF. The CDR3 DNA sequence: TGTGCCAGCAGCACCACTAGCGGGGGGGCAGGAGATACGCAGTATTTT.

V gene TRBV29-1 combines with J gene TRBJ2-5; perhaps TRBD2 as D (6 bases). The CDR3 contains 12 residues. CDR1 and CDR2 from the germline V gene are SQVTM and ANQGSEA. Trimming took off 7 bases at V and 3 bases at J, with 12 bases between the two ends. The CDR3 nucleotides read TGCAGCGCCCAGACGGGGGAAGAGACCCAGTACTTC. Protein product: CSAQTGEETQYF.

This chain's CDR3 is CASSQVTARTDTQYF. The CDR3 nucleotides read TGTGCCAGCAGCCAGGTGACAGCCCGCACAGATACGCAGTATTTT. The chain combines TRBV7-9 with TRBJ2-3, with D maybe TRBD1 (5 bases). From germline, CDR1 is SEHNR and CDR2 FQNEAQ (reference sequence). V lost 5 bases and J lost 1, with 13 bases in between. This CDR3 has 15 amino acids.

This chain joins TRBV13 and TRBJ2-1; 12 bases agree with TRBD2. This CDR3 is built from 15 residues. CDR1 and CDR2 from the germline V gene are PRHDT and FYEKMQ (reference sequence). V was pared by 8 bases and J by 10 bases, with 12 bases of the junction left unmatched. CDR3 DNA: TGTGCCAGCCTCCTACTAGCGGGAGGTGAGGGAGAGCAGTTCTTC. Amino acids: CASLLLAGGEGEQFF.

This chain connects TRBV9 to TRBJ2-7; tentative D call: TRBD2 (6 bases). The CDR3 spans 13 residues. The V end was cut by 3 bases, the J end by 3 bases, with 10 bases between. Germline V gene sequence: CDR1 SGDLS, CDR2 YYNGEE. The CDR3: CASSAGLSYEQYF. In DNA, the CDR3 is TGTGCCAGCAGCGCGGGACTTAGCTACGAGCAGTACTTC.

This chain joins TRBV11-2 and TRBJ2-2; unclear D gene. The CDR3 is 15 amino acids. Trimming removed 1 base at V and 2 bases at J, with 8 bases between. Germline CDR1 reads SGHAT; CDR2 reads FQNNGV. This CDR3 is CASSLVLYNTGELFF. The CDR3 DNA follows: TGTGCCAGCAGCTTAGTCCTCTATAACACCGGGGAGCTGTTTTTT.

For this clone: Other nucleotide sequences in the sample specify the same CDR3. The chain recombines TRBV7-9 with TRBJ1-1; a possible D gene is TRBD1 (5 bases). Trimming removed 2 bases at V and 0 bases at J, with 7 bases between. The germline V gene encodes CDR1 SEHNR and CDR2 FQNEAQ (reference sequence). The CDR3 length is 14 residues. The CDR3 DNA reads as TGTGCCAGCAGCTTAAGGGGCTTGAACACTGAAGCTTTCTTT. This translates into CASSLRGLNTEAFF.

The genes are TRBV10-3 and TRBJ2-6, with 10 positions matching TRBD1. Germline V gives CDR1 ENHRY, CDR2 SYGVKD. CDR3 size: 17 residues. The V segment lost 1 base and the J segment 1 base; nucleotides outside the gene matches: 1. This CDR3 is CAISEWTGGSGANVLTF. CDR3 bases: TGTGCCATCAGTGAGTGGACAGGGGGGTCTGGGGCCAACGTCCTGACTTTC.

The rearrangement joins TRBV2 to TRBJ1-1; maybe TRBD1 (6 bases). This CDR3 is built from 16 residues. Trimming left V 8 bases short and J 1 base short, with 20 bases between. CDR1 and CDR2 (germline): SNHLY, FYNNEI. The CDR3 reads CASRDTGPPGNTEAFF. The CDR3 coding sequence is TGTGCCAGCCGGGACACCGGCCCTCCGGGGAACACTGAAGCTTTCTTT.

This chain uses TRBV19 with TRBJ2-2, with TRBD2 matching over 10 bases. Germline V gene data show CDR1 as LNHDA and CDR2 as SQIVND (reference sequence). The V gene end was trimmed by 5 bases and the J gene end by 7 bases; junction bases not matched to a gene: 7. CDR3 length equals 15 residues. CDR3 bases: TGTGCCAGTAGTCCGAGGACTAGCGGCCACGGGGAGCTGTTTTTT. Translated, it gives CASSPRTSGHGELFF. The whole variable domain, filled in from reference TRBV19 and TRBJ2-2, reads DGGITQSPKYLFRKEGQNVTLSCEQNLNHDAMYWYRQDPGQGLRLIYYSQIVNDFQKGDIAEGYSVSREKKESFPLTVTSAQKNPTAFYLCASSPRTSGHGELFFGEGSRLTVL.

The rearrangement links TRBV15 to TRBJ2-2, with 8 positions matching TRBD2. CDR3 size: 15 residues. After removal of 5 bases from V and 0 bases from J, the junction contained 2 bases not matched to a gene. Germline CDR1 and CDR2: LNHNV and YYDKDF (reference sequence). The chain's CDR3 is CATSGGLANTGELFF. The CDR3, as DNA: TGTGCCACCAGCGGGGGACTAGCGAACACCGGGGAGCTGTTTTTT.

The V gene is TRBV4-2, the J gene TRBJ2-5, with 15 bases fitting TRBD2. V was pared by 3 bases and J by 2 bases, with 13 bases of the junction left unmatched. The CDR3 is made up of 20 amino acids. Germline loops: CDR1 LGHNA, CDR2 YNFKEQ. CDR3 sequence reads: CASSQVPGTSGRRGQETQYF. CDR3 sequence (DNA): TGTGCCAGCAGCCAGGTTCCCGGGACTAGCGGGAGGCGGGGGCAAGAGACCCAGTACTTC.

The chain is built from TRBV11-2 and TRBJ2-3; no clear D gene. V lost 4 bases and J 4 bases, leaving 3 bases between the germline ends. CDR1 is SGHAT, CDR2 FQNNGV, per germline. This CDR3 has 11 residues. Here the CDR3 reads CASSSADTQYF. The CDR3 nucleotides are TGTGCCAGCAGCTCAGCAGATACGCAGTATTTT. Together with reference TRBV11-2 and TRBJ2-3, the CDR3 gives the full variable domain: EAGVAQSPRYKIIEKRQSVAFWCNPISGHATLYWYQQILGQGPKLLIQFQNNGVVDDSQLPKDRFSAERLKGVDSTLKIQPAKLEDSAVYLCASSSADTQYFGPGTRLTVL.

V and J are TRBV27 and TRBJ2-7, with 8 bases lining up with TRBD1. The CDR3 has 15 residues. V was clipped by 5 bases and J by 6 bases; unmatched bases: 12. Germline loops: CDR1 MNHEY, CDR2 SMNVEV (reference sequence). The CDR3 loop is CASSALPDRESEQYF. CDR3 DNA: TGTGCCAGCAGTGCCCTGCCGGACAGGGAATCCGAGCAGTACTTC.

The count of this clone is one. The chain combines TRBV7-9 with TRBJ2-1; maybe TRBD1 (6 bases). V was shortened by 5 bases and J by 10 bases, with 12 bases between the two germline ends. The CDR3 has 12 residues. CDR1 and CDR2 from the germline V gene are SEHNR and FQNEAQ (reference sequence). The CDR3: CASSPGTPEQFF. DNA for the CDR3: TGTGCCAGCAGCCCCGGGACACCAGAGCAGTTCTTC.

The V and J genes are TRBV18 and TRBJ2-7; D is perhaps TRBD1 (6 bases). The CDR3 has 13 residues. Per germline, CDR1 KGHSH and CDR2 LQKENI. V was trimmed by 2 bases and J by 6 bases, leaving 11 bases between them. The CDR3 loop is CASSPSTGTEQYF. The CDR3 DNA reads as TGTGCCAGCTCACCATCCACAGGGACCGAGCAGTACTTC.

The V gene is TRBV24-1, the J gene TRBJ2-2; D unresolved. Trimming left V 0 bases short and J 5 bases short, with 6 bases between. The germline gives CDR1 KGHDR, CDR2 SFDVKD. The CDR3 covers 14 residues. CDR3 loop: CATSDLIQTGELFF. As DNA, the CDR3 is TGTGCCACCAGTGATTTGATCCAGACCGGGGAGCTGTTTTTT.

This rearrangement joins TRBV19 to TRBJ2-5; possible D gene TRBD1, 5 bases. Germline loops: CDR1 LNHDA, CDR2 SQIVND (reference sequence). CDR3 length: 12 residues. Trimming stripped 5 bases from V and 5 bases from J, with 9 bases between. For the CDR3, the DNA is TGTGCCAGTAGTGGACATTTGGAGACCCAGTACTTC. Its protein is CASSGHLETQYF.